The clone carrying this T cell receptor (beta chain) has at least ten counts. Its antigen remains unidentified. TCRdb passed the 5' RACE reads through MiXCR, listing each CDR3 protein once. Among around 490,000 distinct CDR3 sequences listed, less than 6% were seen once. CDR3 length: 11 residues. The V gene's germline CDR1 is DFQATT and CDR2 SNEGSKA (reference sequence). This entry is derived from a study of CD8 T cells in ankylosing spondylitis. General observations from the study: Apparently characteristic of ankylosing spondylitis blood was a TCR beta motif (roughly eight highly homologous variants).

This receptor was taken from a male donor with ankylosing spondylitis. The sequenced material came from blood, either unsorted or a sorted T cell fraction (not recorded which). The chain combines TRBV20-1 with TRBJ1-2; D uncertain. The CDR3 sequence: CSVGPGYGYTF. In nucleotides, the CDR3 is TGCTCAGTGGGTCCTGGCTATGGCTACACCTTC.